This T cell receptor (beta chain) emerged from a study of cytomegalovirus exposure and HLA in healthy donors. Study details: The 110 or so validation repertoires, a later analysis reported, used the same platform as the roughly 610 first-cohort repertoires. Study conclusions and caveats: Subsequent analysis revealed that first-cohort TCR clusters tended to co-occur in the approximately 120 validation repertoires. Reportedly, diagnosis of cytomegalovirus status by the classifier showed high specificity and sensitivity.

The donors were members of the validation cohort, which comprised 90 to 150 subjects and was separate from the first cohort of 730 or so subjects. The V gene's germline CDR1 is LGHNA and CDR2 YSLEER. This CDR3 region has 14 residues. Trimming took 0 bases from V and 3 from J; bases not matched to a gene: 2. This clone has more than one count but fewer than ten. Its target is not known. Profiled with immunoSEQ multiplex PCR; TCRdb holds only in-frame clones, not every one. The table records a few hundred thousand clones, roughly 88% of them present only once. Sample: PBMCs. V gene TRBV4-3 combines with J gene TRBJ2-7; 7 nucleotides match TRBD2. This clonotype originated in a woman between 18 and 29 years old in good health and CMV-seronegative. For the CDR3, the DNA is TGCGCCAGCAGCCAAGATGGGGGGGGCTACGAGCAGTACTTC. This translates into CASSQDGGGYEQYF.